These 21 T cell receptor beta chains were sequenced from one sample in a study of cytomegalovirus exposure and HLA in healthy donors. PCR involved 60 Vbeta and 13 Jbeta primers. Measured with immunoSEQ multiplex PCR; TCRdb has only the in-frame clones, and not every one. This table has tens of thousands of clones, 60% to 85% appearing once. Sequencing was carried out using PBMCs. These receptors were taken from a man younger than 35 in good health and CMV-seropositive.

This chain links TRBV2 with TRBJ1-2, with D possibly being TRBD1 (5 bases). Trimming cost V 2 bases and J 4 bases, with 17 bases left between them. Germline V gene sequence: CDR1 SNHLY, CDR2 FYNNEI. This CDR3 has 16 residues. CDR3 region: CASSEPDTAALYGYTF. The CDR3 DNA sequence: TGTGCCAGCAGTGAACCGGACACGGCGGCCCTCTATGGCTACACCTTC.

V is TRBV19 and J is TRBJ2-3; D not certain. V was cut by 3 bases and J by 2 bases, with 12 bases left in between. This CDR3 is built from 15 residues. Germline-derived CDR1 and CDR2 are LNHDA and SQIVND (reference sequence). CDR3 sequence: CASSIPRNPTDTQYF. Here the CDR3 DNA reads TGTGCCAGTAGTATTCCCAGGAATCCCACAGATACGCAGTATTTT.

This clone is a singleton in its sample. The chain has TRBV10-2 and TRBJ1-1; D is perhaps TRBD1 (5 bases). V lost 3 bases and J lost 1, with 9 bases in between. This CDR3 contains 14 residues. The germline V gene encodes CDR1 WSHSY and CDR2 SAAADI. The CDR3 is CASSETTGNTEAFF. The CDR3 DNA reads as TGCGCCAGCAGTGAAACTACAGGGAACACTGAAGCTTTCTTT.

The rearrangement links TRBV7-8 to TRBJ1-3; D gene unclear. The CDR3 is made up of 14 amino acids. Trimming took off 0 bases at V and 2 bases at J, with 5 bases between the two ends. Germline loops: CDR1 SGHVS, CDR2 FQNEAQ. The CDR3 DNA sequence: TGTGCCAGCAGCTTAGCACTCGCTGGAAACACCATATATTTT. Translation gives CASSLALAGNTIYF. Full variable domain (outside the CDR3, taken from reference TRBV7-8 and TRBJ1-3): GAGVSQSPRYKVAKRGQDVALRCDPISGHVSLFWYQQALGQGPEFLTYFQNEAQLDKSGLPSDRFFAERPEGSVSTLKIQRTQQEDSAVYLCASSLALAGNTIYFGEGSWLTVV.

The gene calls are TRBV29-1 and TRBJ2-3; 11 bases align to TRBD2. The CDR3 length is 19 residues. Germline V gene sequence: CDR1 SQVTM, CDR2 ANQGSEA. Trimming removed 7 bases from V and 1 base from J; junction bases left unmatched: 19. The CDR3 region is CSAKLLAGEGATGTDTQYF. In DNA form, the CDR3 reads TGCAGCGCCAAGCTACTAGCGGGAGAGGGTGCCACTGGCACAGATACGCAGTATTTT.

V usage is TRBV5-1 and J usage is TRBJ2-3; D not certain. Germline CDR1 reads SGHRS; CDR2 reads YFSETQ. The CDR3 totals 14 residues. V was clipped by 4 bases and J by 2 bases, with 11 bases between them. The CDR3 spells CASSMRNPTDTQYF. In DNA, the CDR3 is TGCGCCAGCAGCATGAGGAACCCCACAGATACGCAGTATTTT.

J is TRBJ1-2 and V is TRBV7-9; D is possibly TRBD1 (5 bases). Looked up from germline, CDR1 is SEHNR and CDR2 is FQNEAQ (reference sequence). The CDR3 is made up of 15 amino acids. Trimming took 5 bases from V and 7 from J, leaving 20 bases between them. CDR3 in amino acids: CASSPLGVGGFGYTF. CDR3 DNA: TGTGCCAGCAGCCCACTTGGCGTGGGGGGGTTTGGCTACACCTTC.

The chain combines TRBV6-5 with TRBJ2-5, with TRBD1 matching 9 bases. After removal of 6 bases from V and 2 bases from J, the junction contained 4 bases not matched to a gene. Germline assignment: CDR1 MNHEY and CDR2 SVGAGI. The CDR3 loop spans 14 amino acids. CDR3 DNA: TGTGCCAGCAGACAGGGGGCCCGTCAAGAGACCCAGTACTTC. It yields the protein CASRQGARQETQYF.

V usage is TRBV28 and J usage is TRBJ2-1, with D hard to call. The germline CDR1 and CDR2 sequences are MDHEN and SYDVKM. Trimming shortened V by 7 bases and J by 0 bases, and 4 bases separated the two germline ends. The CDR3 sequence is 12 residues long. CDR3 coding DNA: TGTGCCAGCACCAGCTCCTACAATGAGCAGTTCTTC. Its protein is CASTSSYNEQFF.

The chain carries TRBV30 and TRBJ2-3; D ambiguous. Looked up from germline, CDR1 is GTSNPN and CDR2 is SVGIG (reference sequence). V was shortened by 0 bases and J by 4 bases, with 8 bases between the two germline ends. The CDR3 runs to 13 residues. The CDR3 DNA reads TGTGCCTGGAGTGTCCCCCGTCCAGATACGCAGTATTTT. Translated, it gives CAWSVPRPDTQYF.

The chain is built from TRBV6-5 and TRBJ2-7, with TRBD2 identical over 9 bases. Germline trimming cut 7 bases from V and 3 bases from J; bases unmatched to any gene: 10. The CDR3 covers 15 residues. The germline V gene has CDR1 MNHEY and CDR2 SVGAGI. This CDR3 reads CASKRGLAIIYEQYF. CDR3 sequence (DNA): TGTGCCAGCAAGAGAGGACTAGCGATAATCTACGAGCAGTACTTC.

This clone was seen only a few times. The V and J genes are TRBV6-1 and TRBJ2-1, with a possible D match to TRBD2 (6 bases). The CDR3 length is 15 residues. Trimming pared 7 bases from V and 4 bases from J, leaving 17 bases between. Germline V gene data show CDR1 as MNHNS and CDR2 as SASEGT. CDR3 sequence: CASTLEGLVYNEQFF. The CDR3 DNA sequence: TGTGCCAGCACCTTGGAGGGTTTGGTTTACAATGAGCAGTTCTTC.

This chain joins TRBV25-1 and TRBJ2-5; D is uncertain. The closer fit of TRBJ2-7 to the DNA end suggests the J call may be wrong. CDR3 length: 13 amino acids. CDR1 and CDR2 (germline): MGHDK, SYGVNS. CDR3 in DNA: TGTGCCAGCCACCCTGCTGGGGACTACGAGCAGTACTTC. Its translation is CASHPAGDYEQYF.

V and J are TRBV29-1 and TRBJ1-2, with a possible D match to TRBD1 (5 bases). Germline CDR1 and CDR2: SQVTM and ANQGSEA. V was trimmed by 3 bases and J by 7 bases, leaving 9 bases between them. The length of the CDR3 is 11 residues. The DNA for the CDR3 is TGCAGCGTTGATGGGGGACTTGGCTACACCTTC. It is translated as CSVDGGLGYTF.

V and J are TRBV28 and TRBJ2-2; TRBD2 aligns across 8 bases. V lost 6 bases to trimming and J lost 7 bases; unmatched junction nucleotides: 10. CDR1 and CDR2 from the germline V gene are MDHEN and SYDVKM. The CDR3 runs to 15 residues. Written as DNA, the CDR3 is TGTGCCAGCAGCCCCAGACTAGCGAGTCTCGGGGAGCTGTTTTTT. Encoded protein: CASSPRLASLGELFF.

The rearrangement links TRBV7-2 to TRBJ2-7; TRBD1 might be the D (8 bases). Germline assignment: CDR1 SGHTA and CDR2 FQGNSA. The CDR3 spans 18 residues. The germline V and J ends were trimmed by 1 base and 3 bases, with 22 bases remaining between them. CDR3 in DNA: TGTGCCAGCAGCTTAGAGACAGGGGCTCGGCGGGAGAGCTACGAGCAGTACTTC. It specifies CASSLETGARRESYEQYF.

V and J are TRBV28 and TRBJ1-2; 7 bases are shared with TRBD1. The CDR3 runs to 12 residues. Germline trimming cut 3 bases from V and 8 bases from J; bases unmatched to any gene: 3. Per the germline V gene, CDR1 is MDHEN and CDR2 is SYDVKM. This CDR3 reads CASSFGTEGYTF. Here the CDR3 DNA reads TGTGCCAGCAGTTTCGGGACAGAGGGCTACACCTTC.

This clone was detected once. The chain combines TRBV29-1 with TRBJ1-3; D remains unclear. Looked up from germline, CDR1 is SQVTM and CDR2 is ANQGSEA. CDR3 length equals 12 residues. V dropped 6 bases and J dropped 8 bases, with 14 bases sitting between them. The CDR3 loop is CSVGGGLDTIYF. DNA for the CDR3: TGCAGCGTGGGTGGAGGGTTAGACACCATATATTTT.

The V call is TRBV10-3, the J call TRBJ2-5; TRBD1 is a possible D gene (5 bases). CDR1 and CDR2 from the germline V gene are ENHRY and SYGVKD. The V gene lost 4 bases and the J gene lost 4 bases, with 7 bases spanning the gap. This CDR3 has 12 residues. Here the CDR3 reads CAISGGAETQYF. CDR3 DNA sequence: TGTGCCATCAGTGGGGGCGCAGAGACCCAGTACTTC.

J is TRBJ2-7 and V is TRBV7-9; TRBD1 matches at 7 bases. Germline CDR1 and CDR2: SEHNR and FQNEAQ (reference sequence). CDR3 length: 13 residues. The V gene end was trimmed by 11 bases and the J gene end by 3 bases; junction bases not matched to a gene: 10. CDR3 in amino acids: CAGREGASYEQYF. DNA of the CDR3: TGTGCCGGAAGAGAGGGGGCTAGCTACGAGCAGTACTTC.

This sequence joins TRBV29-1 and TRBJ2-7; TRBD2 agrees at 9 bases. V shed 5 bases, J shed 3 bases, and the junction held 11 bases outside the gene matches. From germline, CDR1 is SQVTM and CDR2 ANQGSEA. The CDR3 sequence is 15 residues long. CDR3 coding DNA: TGCAGCGTTCAGGGACTAGCCATAGGTGGCTACGAGCAGTACTTC. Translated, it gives CSVQGLAIGGYEQYF.